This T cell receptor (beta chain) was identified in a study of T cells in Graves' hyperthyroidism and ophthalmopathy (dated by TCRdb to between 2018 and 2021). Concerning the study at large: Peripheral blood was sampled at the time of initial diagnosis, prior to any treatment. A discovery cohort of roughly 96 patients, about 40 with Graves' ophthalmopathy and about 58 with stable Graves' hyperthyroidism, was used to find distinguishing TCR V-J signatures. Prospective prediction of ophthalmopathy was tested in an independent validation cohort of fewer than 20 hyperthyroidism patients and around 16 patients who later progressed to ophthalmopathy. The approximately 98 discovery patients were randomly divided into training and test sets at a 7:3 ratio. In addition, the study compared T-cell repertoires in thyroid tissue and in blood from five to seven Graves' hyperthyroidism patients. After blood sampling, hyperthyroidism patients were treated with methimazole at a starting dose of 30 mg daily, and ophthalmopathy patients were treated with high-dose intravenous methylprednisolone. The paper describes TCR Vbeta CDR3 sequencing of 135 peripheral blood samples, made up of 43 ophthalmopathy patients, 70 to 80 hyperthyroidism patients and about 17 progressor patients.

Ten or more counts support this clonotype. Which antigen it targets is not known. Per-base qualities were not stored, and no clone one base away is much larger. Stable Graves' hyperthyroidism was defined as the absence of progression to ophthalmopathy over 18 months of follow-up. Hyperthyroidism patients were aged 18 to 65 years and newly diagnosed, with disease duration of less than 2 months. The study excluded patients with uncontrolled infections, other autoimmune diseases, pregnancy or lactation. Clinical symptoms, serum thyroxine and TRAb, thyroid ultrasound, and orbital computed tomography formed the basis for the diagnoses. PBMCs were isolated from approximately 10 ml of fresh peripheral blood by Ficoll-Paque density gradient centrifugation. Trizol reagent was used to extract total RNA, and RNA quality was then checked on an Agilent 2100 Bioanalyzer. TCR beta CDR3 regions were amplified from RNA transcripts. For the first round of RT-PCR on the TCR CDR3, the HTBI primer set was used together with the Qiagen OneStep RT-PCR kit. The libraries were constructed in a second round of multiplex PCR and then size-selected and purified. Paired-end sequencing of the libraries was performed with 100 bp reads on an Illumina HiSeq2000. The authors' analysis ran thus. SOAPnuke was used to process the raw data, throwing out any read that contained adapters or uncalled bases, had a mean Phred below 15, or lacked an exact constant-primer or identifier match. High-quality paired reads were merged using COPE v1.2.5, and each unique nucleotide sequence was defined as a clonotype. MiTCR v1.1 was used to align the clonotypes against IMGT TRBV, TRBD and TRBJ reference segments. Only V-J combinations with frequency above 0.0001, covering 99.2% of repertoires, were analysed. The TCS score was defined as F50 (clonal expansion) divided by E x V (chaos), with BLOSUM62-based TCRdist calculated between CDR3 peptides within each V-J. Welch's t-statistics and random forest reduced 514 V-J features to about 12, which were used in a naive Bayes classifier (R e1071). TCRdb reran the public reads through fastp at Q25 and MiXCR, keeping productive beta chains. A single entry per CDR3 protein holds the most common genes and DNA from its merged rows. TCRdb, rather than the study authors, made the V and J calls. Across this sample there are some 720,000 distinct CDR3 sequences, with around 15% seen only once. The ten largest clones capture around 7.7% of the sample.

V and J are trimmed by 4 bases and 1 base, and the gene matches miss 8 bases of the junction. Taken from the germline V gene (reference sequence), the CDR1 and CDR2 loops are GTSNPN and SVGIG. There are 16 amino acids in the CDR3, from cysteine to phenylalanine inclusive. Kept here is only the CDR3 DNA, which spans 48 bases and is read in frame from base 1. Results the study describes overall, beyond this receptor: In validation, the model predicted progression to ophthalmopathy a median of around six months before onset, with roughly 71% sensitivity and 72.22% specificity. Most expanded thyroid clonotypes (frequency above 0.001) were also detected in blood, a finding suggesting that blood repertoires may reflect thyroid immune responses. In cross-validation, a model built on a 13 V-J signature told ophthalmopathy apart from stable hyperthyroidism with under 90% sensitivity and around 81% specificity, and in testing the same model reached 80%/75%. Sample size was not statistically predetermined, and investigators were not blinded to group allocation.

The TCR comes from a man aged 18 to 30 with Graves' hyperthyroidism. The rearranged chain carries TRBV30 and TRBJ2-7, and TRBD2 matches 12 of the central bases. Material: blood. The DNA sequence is TGTGCCTGGAAAGGGCTAGCGGGAGGGCCTTCCTACGAGCAGTACTTC. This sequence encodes CAWKGLAGGPSYEQYF. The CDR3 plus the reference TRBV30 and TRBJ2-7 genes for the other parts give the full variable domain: SQTIHQWPATLVQPVGSPLSLECTVEGTSNPNLYWYRQAAGRGLQLLFYSVGIGQISSEVPQNLSASRPQDRQFILSSKKLLLSDSGFYLCAWKGLAGGPSYEQYFGPGTRLTVT.